The 26 T cell receptor beta chains below all came from one sample that was sequenced in a study of shared clonotypes between healthy human individuals. TCRdb's table, derived via immunoSEQ multiplex PCR, lists solely in-frame clones and lacks some. The sample yields about 490,000 clones, approximately 80% seen once. The sequencing sample was made of PBMCs. The source is a woman in her 40s in good health. Some clones in this sample may be carry-over from other donors' samples.

In its sample, this clone was seen many times. J is TRBJ2-4 and V is TRBV11-2; 7 bases are shared with TRBD1. V was clipped by 3 bases and J by 4 bases; unmatched bases: 15. The CDR3 has 18 amino acids. CDR1 and CDR2 from the germline V gene are SGHAT and FQNNGV. CDR3 bases: TGTGCCAGCAGCTTGTGGACCGGGACAGTCCATGAAAAAAACATTCAGTACTTC. Residues: CASSLWTGTVHEKNIQYF. Full variable domain (remainder filled in from reference TRBV11-2 and TRBJ2-4): EAGVAQSPRYKIIEKRQSVAFWCNPISGHATLYWYQQILGQGPKLLIQFQNNGVVDDSQLPKDRFSAERLKGVDSTLKIQPAKLEDSAVYLCASSLWTGTVHEKNIQYFGAGTRLSVL.

The table lists this clone with a few counts. This chain links TRBV28 with TRBJ2-7, with TRBD1 identical over 8 bases. Trimming removed 5 bases from V and 9 bases from J; junction bases left unmatched: 9. CDR3 length: 13 amino acids. Germline CDR1 MDHEN, CDR2 SYDVKM. The CDR3 here is CASSRTGIGVQYF. The CDR3 DNA follows: TGTGCCAGCAGTCGGACAGGGATTGGCGTGCAGTACTTC.

The J gene is TRBJ1-5, the V gene TRBV5-1; no definite D call. This CDR3 region has 13 residues. The V gene's germline CDR1 is SGHRS and CDR2 YFSETQ. V dropped 4 bases and J dropped 5 bases, with 10 bases sitting between them. CDR3 region: CASSLRFDQPQHF. The CDR3 nucleotides read TGCGCCAGCAGCCTACGGTTCGATCAGCCCCAGCATTTT. The whole variable domain, remainder taken from reference TRBV5-1 and TRBJ1-5, is KAGVTQTPRYLIKTRGQQVTLSCSPISGHRSVSWYQQTPGQGLQFLFEYFSETQRNKGNFPGRFSGRQFSNSRSEMNVSTLELGDSALYLCASSLRFDQPQHFGDGTRLSIL.

This clone was seen many times. The chain joins TRBV2 to TRBJ2-1, with TRBD1 as a possible D gene (5 bases). The V end lost 6 bases, the J end lost 9 bases, and 12 bases lay between the germline ends. The CDR3 has 12 residues. CDR1 and CDR2 from the germline V gene are SNHLY and FYNNEI. The DNA of the CDR3 is TGTGCCAGCAGGACAACAGGTGGTGAGCAGTTCTTC. Protein product: CASRTTGGEQFF.

J is TRBJ2-7 and V is TRBV6-5, with 8 bases identical to TRBD2. Germline V gene sequence: CDR1 MNHEY, CDR2 SVGAGI. This CDR3 has 15 residues. Unmatched junction bases numbered 7, after V lost 6 bases and J lost 0 bases. Written as DNA, the CDR3 is TGTGCCAGCAGCCCCAGCGGGAGACGCTCCTACGAGCAGTACTTC. Its protein is CASSPSGRRSYEQYF.

This clone was recorded only once. V and J are TRBV9 and TRBJ1-3, with a weak D call TRBD1 (5 bases). Trimming left V 3 bases short and J 3 bases short, with 16 bases between. This CDR3 is 16 amino acids long. Germline V lookup: CDR1 SGDLS, CDR2 YYNGEE. CDR3 sequence: CASSGYKGLGGNTIYF. For the CDR3, the DNA is TGTGCCAGCAGCGGATACAAGGGGTTGGGTGGAAACACCATATATTTT.

The chain recombines TRBV7-2 with TRBJ2-7; D gene ambiguous. The CDR3 loop spans 13 amino acids. The germline V gene has CDR1 SGHTA and CDR2 FQGNSA. The V end lost 0 bases, the J end lost 5 bases, and 8 bases lay between the germline ends. CDR3 bases: TGTGCCAGCAGCTTAGCAGTCCTCGACGAGCAGTACTTC. Its protein is CASSLAVLDEQYF. Supplemented by reference TRBV7-2 and TRBJ2-7, the full variable domain reads GAGVSQSPSNKVTEKGKDVELRCDPISGHTALYWYRQSLGQGLEFLIYFQGNSAPDKSGLPSDRFSAERTGGSVSTLTIQRTQQEDSAVYLCASSLAVLDEQYFGPGTRLTVT.

On this clone itself: A junction end diverges from the germline sequence, so it may reflect a read error. This rearrangement joins TRBV9 to TRBJ2-2; D is perhaps TRBD1 (6 bases). The CDR3 consists of 15 residues. Germline V lookup: CDR1 SGDLS, CDR2 YYNGEE. The CDR3 loop is CASSLSGTNSGELFF. Here the CDR3 DNA reads TGTGCCAGCAGCTTATCCGGGACAAACAGCGGGGAGCTGTTTTTT.

V and J are TRBV5-4 and TRBJ2-7, with TRBD2 as a possible D gene (6 bases). The germline CDR1 and CDR2 sequences are SGHNT and YYREEE (reference sequence). Trimming pared 2 bases from V and 4 bases from J, leaving 10 bases between. The CDR3 loop spans 13 amino acids. The CDR3: CASSFPAGYEQYF. The CDR3 region has the DNA TGTGCCAGCAGCTTCCCGGCGGGATACGAGCAGTACTTC.

The chain employs TRBV18 and TRBJ2-7, with 7 bases matching TRBD2. In germline, CDR1 is KGHSH, CDR2 LQKENI. This CDR3 has 13 residues. The trim removed 8 bases at V and 7 bases at J, leaving 11 bases unmatched. The CDR3, as DNA: TGTGCCAGCGGAGGGAGCGGGGCCGGGGAGCAGTACTTC. Translating it yields CASGGSGAGEQYF.

The V call is TRBV28, the J call TRBJ2-5, with 7 nucleotides matching TRBD1. The ends lost 1 base at V and 2 bases at J; junction bases unmatched: 4. The germline V gene has CDR1 MDHEN and CDR2 SYDVKM. This CDR3 has 15 amino acids. This chain's CDR3 is CASSLLDRRQETQYF. CDR3 in DNA: TGTGCCAGCAGTTTATTGGACAGGAGGCAAGAGACCCAGTACTTC.

The CDR3 protein is CASSVDPRYGETQYF. The DNA for the CDR3 is TGTGCCAGCAGCGTAGACCCCCGGTACGGAGAGACCCAGTACTTC. This chain links TRBV9 with TRBJ2-5, with no clear D. The V end lost 0 bases, the J end lost 4 bases, and 13 bases lay between the germline ends. From germline, CDR1 is SGDLS and CDR2 YYNGEE. The CDR3 runs 15 residues.

The chain carries TRBV19 and TRBJ2-6; 12 nucleotides align to TRBD2. The CDR3 has 22 residues. Trimming cost V 5 bases and J 6 bases; bases outside gene matches: 23. Germline lookup yields CDR1 LNHDA and CDR2 SQIVND (reference sequence). CDR3 coding DNA: TGTGCCAGTAGTCAGGAGGGGAGACTAGCGGGAGTCCTTGGATTGTCGGCCAACGTCCTGACTTTC. Translation: CASSQEGRLAGVLGLSANVLTF. Using reference TRBV19 and TRBJ2-6 for the parts outside the CDR3, the full variable domain is DGGITQSPKYLFRKEGQNVTLSCEQNLNHDAMYWYRQDPGQGLRLIYYSQIVNDFQKGDIAEGYSVSREKKESFPLTVTSAQKNPTAFYLCASSQEGRLAGVLGLSANVLTFGAGSRLTVL.

A remark on this clone: The same CDR3 can be traced to other DNA sequences in this sample. The J gene is TRBJ2-2, the V gene TRBV19, with TRBD2 identical over 7 bases. This CDR3 region has 13 residues. Germline lookup yields CDR1 LNHDA and CDR2 SQIVND (reference sequence). V shed 4 bases and J 4 bases; nucleotides not matched to a gene: 0. The DNA for the CDR3 is TGTGCCAGTAGTAGCGGGAGCACCGGGGAGCTGTTTTTT. Amino acid sequence: CASSSGSTGELFF.

Here the CDR3 DNA reads TGTGCCAGCAAACGGGAAGGGCAGAGCTCCTACGAGCAGTACTTC. Encoded protein: CASKREGQSSYEQYF. The chain has TRBV6-5 and TRBJ2-7, with D maybe TRBD2 (5 bases). V lost 7 bases, J lost 0 bases, and 16 bases lay in between. The CDR3 runs to 15 residues. From germline, CDR1 is MNHEY and CDR2 SVGAGI.

There are a few counts of this clone. This chain links TRBV7-3 with TRBJ2-3; TRBD2 matches at 10 bases. The CDR3 extends over 16 amino acids. V gave up 5 bases and J gave up 2 bases; unmatched junction bases: 7. CDR1 and CDR2 (germline): SGHTA, FQGTGA. The CDR3 DNA reads as TGTGCCAGCAGCCTCGGACTAGCGGAAATCACAGATACGCAGTATTTT. This gives the protein CASSLGLAEITDTQYF. Looking up the rest from reference TRBV7-3 and TRBJ2-3 gives the full variable domain: GAGVSQTPSNKVTEKGKYVELRCDPISGHTALYWYRQSLGQGPEFLIYFQGTGAADDSGLPNDRFFAVRPEGSVSTLKIQRTERGDSAVYLCASSLGLAEITDTQYFGPGTRLTVL.

The J gene is TRBJ2-3, the V gene TRBV6-1; 10 bases match TRBD2. This CDR3 has 17 residues. The germline V gene encodes CDR1 MNHNS and CDR2 SASEGT. J lost 2 bases, V lost 3 bases, and 8 bases had no gene match. CDR3: CASSERLAGQVTDTQYF. The CDR3 DNA follows: TGTGCCAGCAGTGAGAGACTAGCGGGTCAGGTCACAGATACGCAGTATTTT.

The chain joins TRBV6-5 to TRBJ2-7; TRBD2 is a possible D gene (6 bases). Trimming stripped 7 bases from V and 6 bases from J, with 22 bases between. Germline values: CDR1 MNHEY, CDR2 SVGAGI. The CDR3 sequence is 15 residues long. The CDR3 protein is CASTPRAGLLVEQYF. CDR3 nucleotides: TGTGCCAGCACCCCGAGAGCCGGACTACTGGTCGAGCAGTACTTC.

This clone was observed a handful of times. The chain links TRBV28 to TRBJ1-4; TRBD1 is a possible D gene (5 bases). The V gene's germline CDR1 is MDHEN and CDR2 SYDVKM. V was shortened by 6 bases and J by 5 bases, with 13 bases between the two germline ends. CDR3 length: 14 amino acids. CDR3 protein: CASSHRRMNEKLFF. DNA for the CDR3: TGTGCCAGCAGCCACAGGAGGATGAATGAAAAACTGTTTTTT.

This clone appeared once. The chain's CDR3 is CASSVIAGPRVEQYF. For the CDR3, the DNA is TGTGCCAGCAGTGTAATAGCGGGACCGAGAGTCGAGCAGTACTTC. The chain employs TRBV6-1 and TRBJ2-7; 8 bases are a match to TRBD2. The CDR3 is made up of 15 amino acids. V was clipped by 4 bases and J by 6 bases; unmatched bases: 11. Looked up from germline, CDR1 is MNHNS and CDR2 is SASEGT.

The chain joins TRBV7-2 to TRBJ2-7; 11 bases fit TRBD1. The CDR3 is 19 amino acids. Trimming took 5 bases from V and 2 from J; bases not matched to a gene: 17. The germline CDR1 and CDR2 sequences are SGHTA and FQGNSA. The CDR3 DNA is TGTGCCAGCAGCGCGGACAGGGGGCGCGGGGACTATCACCCCTACGAGCAGTACTTC. It yields the protein CASSADRGRGDYHPYEQYF.

The chain employs TRBV4-1 and TRBJ2-7, with TRBD1 identical over 8 bases. There are 17 residues in the CDR3. With V trimmed by 0 bases and J by 7 bases, 14 bases remained unmatched. In germline, CDR1 is MGHRA, CDR2 YSYEKL. This chain's CDR3 is CASSQDLRRQGAGEQYF. CDR3 sequence (DNA): TGCGCCAGCAGCCAAGACCTACGGCGGCAGGGGGCTGGGGAGCAGTACTTC.

The chain combines TRBV23-1 with TRBJ1-2; the D gene is possibly TRBD1 (6 bases). TRBV23-1 falls under the ORF class, with uncertain function. Trimming removed 0 bases at V and 5 bases at J, with 16 bases between. The CDR3 has 16 amino acids. CDR3 in amino acids: CASSQSSTGGGYGYTF. As DNA, the CDR3 is TGCGCCAGCAGTCAATCCTCTACCGGGGGCGGGTATGGCTACACCTTC.

This clone has ten or more counts. The chain uses TRBV5-6 and TRBJ1-1; a possible D gene is TRBD1 (6 bases). The CDR3 runs to 15 residues. CDR1 SGHDT and CDR2 YYEEEE come from the germline V gene. The germline V and J ends were trimmed by 2 bases and 0 bases, with 11 bases remaining between them. The CDR3 DNA reads as TGTGCCAGCAGCTTTATGGGGGGCATGAACACTGAAGCTTTCTTT. Translated, it gives CASSFMGGMNTEAFF. Full variable domain (remainder filled in from reference TRBV5-6 and TRBJ1-1): DAGVTQSPTHLIKTRGQQVTLRCSPKSGHDTVSWYQQALGQGPQFIFQYYEEEERQRGNFPDRFSGHQFPNYSSELNVNALLLGDSALYLCASSFMGGMNTEAFFGQGTRLTVV.

This chain's CDR3 is CASSPFDSPLHF. The CDR3 region has the DNA TGTGCCAGCAGCCCCTTCGATTCACCCCTCCACTTT. The V gene is TRBV28, the J gene TRBJ1-6; D is unresolved. Germline CDR1 is MDHEN and CDR2 is SYDVKM. The length of the CDR3 is 12 residues. V was clipped by 6 bases and J by 8 bases, with 8 bases between them.

The chain has TRBV28 and TRBJ2-3; a weak D match, TRBD1 (5 bases). CDR3 length equals 14 residues. Germline CDR1 reads MDHEN; CDR2 reads SYDVKM. V shed 3 bases and J shed 6 bases, with 13 bases lying between them. CDR3: CASSFGQTGDTQYF. CDR3 nucleotides: TGTGCCAGCAGTTTCGGACAAACCGGGGATACGCAGTATTTT. The full variable domain, completed using reference TRBV28 and TRBJ2-3, is DVKVTQSSRYLVKRTGEKVFLECVQDMDHENMFWYRQDPGLGLRLIYFSYDVKMKEKGDIPEGYSVSREKKERFSLILESASTNQTSMYLCASSFGQTGDTQYFGPGTRLTVL.